This T cell receptor beta chain derives from a study of cytomegalovirus exposure and HLA in healthy donors. Study results and limitations: Clonal expansion was found to be greater in HLA-associated TCR beta chains than in equally common others in a later analysis. Common viral pathogens seemed, in a later analysis, to connect with several of the most significant clusters.

Trimming at V came to 2 bases and at J to 6 bases, leaving 3 bases not matched to a gene. This CDR3 has 14 residues. Germline V gene data show CDR1 as LNHNV and CDR2 as YYDKDF (reference sequence). The PCR employed 60 Vbeta primers together with 13 Jbeta primers. Methods used by the authors: A later analysis tallied about 80 million unique TCR beta chains, some 10 million of them shared. Sequencing used immunoSEQ multiplex PCR; TCRdb keeps in-frame clones, though not all of them. The V and J calls and clone size are taken from that table; D and trimming were inferred from the DNA. Seen here are approximately 160,000 clones, 65% to 85% observed once, and the top ten hold about 4.4%. Points on this clone: Its antigen is as yet unknown.

Sequenced: PBMCs. This sequence originates from a woman in her fifties or sixties in good health and CMV-seropositive. The gene calls are TRBV15 and TRBJ2-4, with TRBD1 identical over 8 bases. CDR3 sequence (DNA): TGTGCCACCAGCAGACAGGGGGCGGGAAACATTCAGTACTTC. It encodes CATSRQGAGNIQYF.